A selection of T cell receptor beta chains follows, all from one sample in a study of PD-1 blockade in classical Hodgkin lymphoma. The assay was immunoSEQ multiplex PCR, and TCRdb's table has in-frame clones only and misses some. The sample carries some 26,000 clones, 80% recorded once. The sequencing used CD4+ T cells from blood, collected before the fourth cycle of nivolumab. Source of these receptors: a human donor with classical Hodgkin lymphoma. CDR3s include the opening cysteine and the closing phenylalanine or tryptophan. The D gene is left open where the match is weak. The size of a clone is reported for some rows only, either as once, few or many, or as a class for expanded clones.

-,-,TRBV28,TRBJ1-1,CASSQTLGGGGTEAFF,TGTGCCAGCAGTCAAACCCTTGGGGGGGGCGGGACTGAAGCTTTCTTT
once,-,TRBV11-2,TRBJ1-1,CASSQSMGLTAEAFF,TGTGCCAGCAGCCAAAGCATGGGGCTAACGGCTGAAGCTTTCTTT
-,-,TRBV6-5,TRBJ2-3,CASSPTGPSTDTQYF,TGTGCCAGCAGCCCTACGGGTCCTAGCACAGATACGCAGTATTTT
-,-,TRBV18,TRBJ2-5,CASSPRVGGQETQYF,TGTGCCAGCTCACCCAGAGTAGGGGGCCAAGAGACCCAGTACTTC
-,-,TRBV9,TRBJ1-3,CASSVDVENTIYF,TGTGCCAGCAGCGTCGACGTAGAAAACACCATATATTTT
-,TRBD1,TRBV5-6,TRBJ1-1,CASSSLRGLTEAFF,TGTGCCAGCAGCTCGCTGAGGGGGCTCACTGAAGCTTTCTTT
-,TRBD2,TRBV7-2,TRBJ2-7,CASRSSWAGDREQYF,TGTGCCAGCAGGTCCTCCTGGGCGGGGGACCGCGAGCAGTACTTC
-,-,TRBV2,TRBJ1-5,CASSVRGNQPQHF,TGTGCCAGCAGTGTCAGGGGCAATCAGCCCCAGCATTTT
-,-,TRBV5-1,TRBJ1-4,CASSFGHSATNEKLFF,TGCGCCAGCAGCTTTGGACATTCAGCAACTAATGAAAAACTGTTTTTT
-,-,TRBV29-1,TRBJ2-3,CSVEATSTDTQYF,TGCAGCGTTGAGGCCACTAGCACAGATACGCAGTATTTT
-,-,TRBV27,TRBJ1-5,CASRAGNQPQHF,TGTGCCAGCAGGGCGGGTAATCAGCCCCAGCATTTT
-,TRBD1,TRBV19,TRBJ1-5,CASSRGQGSNQPQHF,TGTGCCAGTAGTAGGGGACAGGGCAGCAATCAGCCCCAGCATTTT
-,-,TRBV30,TRBJ2-6,CAGMEGPGANVLTF,TGTGCCGGCATGGAGGGGCCTGGGGCCAACGTCCTGACTTTC
few,-,TRBV20-1,TRBJ1-1,CSARAPRAFF,TGCAGTGCTAGAGCTCCCAGGGCTTTCTTT
few,-,TRBV10-3,TRBJ1-1,CAIAIQRGTEAFF,TGTGCCATCGCCATTCAAAGAGGCACTGAAGCTTTCTTT
-,-,TRBV18,TRBJ1-2,CASSDGHPGGYTF,TGTGCCAGCTCCGACGGACATCCCGGTGGCTACACCTTC
-,-,TRBV28,TRBJ1-2,CASSLLNRKGHATNYGYTF,TGTGCCAGCAGTTTACTTAATCGGAAAGGCCACGCCACAAACTATGGCTACACCTTC
-,-,TRBV11-3,TRBJ2-7,CASSLQGLSDEQYF,TGTGCCAGCAGCTTACAGGGGCTCTCGGACGAGCAGTACTTC
-,-,TRBV7-2,TRBJ2-1,CASSLVAGLEGNEQFF,TGTGCCAGCAGCTTAGTGGCGGGGTTGGAGGGCAATGAGCAGTTCTTC
-,TRBD1,TRBV25-1,TRBJ1-2,CASSESGTGSLYGYTF,TGTGCCAGCAGTGAATCCGGGACAGGGTCCCTCTATGGCTACACCTTC
-,TRBD1,TRBV7-9,TRBJ1-5,CASSPQGGSNQPQHF,TGTGCCAGCAGCCCACAGGGGGGATCAAATCAGCCCCAGCATTTT
-,-,TRBV6-1,TRBJ2-7,CASSGNMLYEQYF,TGTGCCAGCAGTGGAAACATGCTCTACGAGCAGTACTTC
-,TRBD2,TRBV6-5,TRBJ2-3,CASSLERGDTDTQYF,TGTGCCAGCAGCCTAGAGCGGGGTGACACAGATACGCAGTATTTT
-,-,TRBV19,TRBJ2-2,CASSSRQVNTGELFF,TGTGCCAGTAGTTCCCGACAGGTCAACACCGGGGAGCTGTTTTTT
-,-,TRBV6-5,TRBJ1-2,CASSYSWTDYGYTF,TGTGCCAGCAGTTACTCGTGGACAGATTATGGCTACACCTTC
-,-,TRBV7-9,TRBJ2-6,CASSPRWRYSGANVLTF,TGTGCCAGCAGCCCCCGCTGGAGGTACTCTGGGGCCAACGTCCTGACTTTC
once,-,TRBV10-3,TRBJ1-4,CAISGGGATNEKLFF,TGTGCCATCAGTGGGGGGGGCGCGACTAATGAAAAACTGTTTTTT
-,TRBD1,TRBV5-1,TRBJ2-3,CASSLGQVADTQYF,TGCGCCAGCAGTTTGGGACAGGTAGCAGATACGCAGTATTTT
-,-,TRBV4-2,TRBJ1-3,CASSQSRSDSGNTIYF,TGTGCCAGCAGCCAATCACGGTCAGACTCTGGAAACACCATATATTTT
once,-,TRBV9,TRBJ2-3,CASSVRREGDTQYF,TGTGCCAGCAGCGTAAGAAGGGAAGGAGATACGCAGTATTTT
-,TRBD2,TRBV7-9,TRBJ2-5,CASSLGLAGVTRQETQYF,TGTGCCAGCAGCTTAGGTCTAGCGGGGGTTACCAGACAAGAGACCCAGTACTTC
once,-,TRBV21-1,TRBJ2-3,CAKEHGGTDTQYF,TGTGCCAAAGAGCACGGAGGGACAGATACGCAGTATTTT